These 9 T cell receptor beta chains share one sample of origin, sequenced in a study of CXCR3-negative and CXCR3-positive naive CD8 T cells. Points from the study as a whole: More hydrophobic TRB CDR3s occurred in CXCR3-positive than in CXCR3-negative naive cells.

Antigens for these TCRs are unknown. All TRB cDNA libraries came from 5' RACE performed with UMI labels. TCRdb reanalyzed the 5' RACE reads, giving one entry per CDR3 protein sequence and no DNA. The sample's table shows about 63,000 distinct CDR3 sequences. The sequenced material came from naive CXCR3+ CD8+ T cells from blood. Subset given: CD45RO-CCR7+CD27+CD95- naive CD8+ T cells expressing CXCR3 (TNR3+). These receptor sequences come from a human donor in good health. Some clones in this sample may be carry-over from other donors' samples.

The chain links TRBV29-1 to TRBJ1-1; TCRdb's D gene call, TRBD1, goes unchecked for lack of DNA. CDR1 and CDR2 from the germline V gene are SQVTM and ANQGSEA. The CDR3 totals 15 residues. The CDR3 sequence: CSVEDGDRVATEAFF.

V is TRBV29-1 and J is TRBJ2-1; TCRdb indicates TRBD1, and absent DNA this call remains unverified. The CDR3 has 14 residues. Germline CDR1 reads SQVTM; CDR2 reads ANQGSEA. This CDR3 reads CSVEEQGHFNEQFF.

The CDR3 spells CASSDGAGGGGEQFF. This rearrangement joins TRBV6-4 to TRBJ2-1; TCRdb's D gene call, TRBD2, goes unchecked for lack of DNA. The CDR3 loop spans 15 amino acids. The germline gives CDR1 MRHNA, CDR2 SNTAGT.

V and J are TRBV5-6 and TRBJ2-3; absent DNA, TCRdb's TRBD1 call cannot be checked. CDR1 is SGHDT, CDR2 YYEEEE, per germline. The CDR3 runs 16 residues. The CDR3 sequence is CASSLNPGARPDTQYF. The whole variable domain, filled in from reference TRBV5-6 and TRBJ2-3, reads DAGVTQSPTHLIKTRGQQVTLRCSPKSGHDTVSWYQQALGQGPQFIFQYYEEEERQRGNFPDRFSGHQFPNYSSELNVNALLLGDSALYLCASSLNPGARPDTQYFGPGTRLTVL.

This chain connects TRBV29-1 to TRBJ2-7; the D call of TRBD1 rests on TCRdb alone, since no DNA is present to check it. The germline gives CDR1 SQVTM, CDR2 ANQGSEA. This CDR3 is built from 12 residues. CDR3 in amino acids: CSVGGLSYEQYF.

CDR3 in amino acids: CASQGLDEQFF. This chain links TRBV12-3 or TRBV12-4 with TRBJ2-1. The CDR3 sequence is 11 residues long.

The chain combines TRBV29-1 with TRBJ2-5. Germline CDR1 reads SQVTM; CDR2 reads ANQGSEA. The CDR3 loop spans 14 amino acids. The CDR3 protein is CSALLSGSQETQYF.

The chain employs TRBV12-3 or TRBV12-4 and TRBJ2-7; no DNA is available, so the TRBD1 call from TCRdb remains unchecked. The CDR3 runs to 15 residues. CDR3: CASSPFQGPAYEQYF.

CDR3 residues: CASSYSSEDTQYF. The chain recombines TRBV6-5 with TRBJ2-3. Germline V CDR1 and CDR2: MNHEY, SVGAGI. The CDR3 has 13 residues.